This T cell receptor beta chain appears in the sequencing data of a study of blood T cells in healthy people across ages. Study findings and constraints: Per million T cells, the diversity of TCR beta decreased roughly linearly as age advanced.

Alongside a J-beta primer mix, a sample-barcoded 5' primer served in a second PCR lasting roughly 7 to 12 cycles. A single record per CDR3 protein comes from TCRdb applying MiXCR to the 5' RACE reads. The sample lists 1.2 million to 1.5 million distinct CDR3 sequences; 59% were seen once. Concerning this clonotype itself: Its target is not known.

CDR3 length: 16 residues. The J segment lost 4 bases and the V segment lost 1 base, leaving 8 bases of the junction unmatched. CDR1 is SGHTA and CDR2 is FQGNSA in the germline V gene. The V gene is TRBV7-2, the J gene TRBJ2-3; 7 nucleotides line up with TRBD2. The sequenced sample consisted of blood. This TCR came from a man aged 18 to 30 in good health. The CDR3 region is CASSLGRGTVADTQYF. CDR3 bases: TGTGCCAGCAGCTTAGGGCGGGGGACCGTTGCAGATACGCAGTATTTT.